This T cell receptor beta chain was sequenced for a study of T cells in Graves' hyperthyroidism and ophthalmopathy. Broader study findings: Most clonotypes expanded in the thyroid (above 0.001) were also present in blood.

V dropped 0 bases and J dropped 10 bases, with 24 bases sitting between them. CDR3 size: 18 residues. Germline loops: CDR1 LNHNV, CDR2 YYDKDF (reference sequence). This clonotype was seen only a few times. Its antigen is not identified. Amplification of TCR beta CDR3 regions was performed using RNA transcripts as template. With the HTBI primer set, the TCR CDR3 went through a first round of RT-PCR. Each CDR3 protein is one row after TCRdb ran MiXCR on the multiplex PCR reads. The sample contains about 420,000 distinct CDR3 sequences, roughly 13% of which appear only once. Sample: blood. This receptor was identified in a woman between 18 and 29 years old with Graves' hyperthyroidism. The chain uses TRBV15 and TRBJ1-4, with a possible D match to TRBD1 (5 bases). The CDR3: CATSRERQSSGHARKLFF. CDR3 nucleotide sequence: TGTGCCACCAGCAGAGAACGACAGTCATCCGGGCACGCTAGAAAACTGTTTTTT.